Each of the 3 T cell receptor beta chains below was sequenced from the same sample in a study of blood T cell repertoires in COVID-19. Clones were read by immunoSEQ multiplex PCR, and TCRdb kept only the in-frame ones, dropping some. The table lists some 41,000 clones, about 86% of them singletons. Input material: peripheral blood. The receptors were sampled from a human donor in a cohort sampled during active COVID-19.

The chain joins TRBV3-1 (or the pseudogene TRBV3-2) to TRBJ2-7, with 8 positions matching TRBD1. The V segment lost 3 bases and the J segment 0 bases; nucleotides outside the gene matches: 10. The CDR3 runs 17 residues. CDR1 LGHDT and CDR2 YNNKEL come from the germline V gene (reference sequence). The CDR3 nucleotides are TGTGCCAGCAGCCAGAAGATCGGACAGGGAAGCTCCTACGAGCAGTACTTC. This encodes CASSQKIGQGSSYEQYF.

CDR3 DNA: TGTGCCAGCAGCGCCACCTGGGCCAAGAACACTGAAGCTTTCTTT. Its protein is CASSATWAKNTEAFF. This chain connects TRBV9 to TRBJ1-1; D is unclear. The CDR3 covers 15 residues. V dropped 3 bases and J dropped 1 base, with 13 bases sitting between them. Germline V gives CDR1 SGDLS, CDR2 YYNGEE.

This clone was detected once. The chain employs TRBV7-2 and TRBJ1-6; 10 bases line up with TRBD1. Germline V CDR1 and CDR2: SGHTA, FQGNSA. The CDR3 is 16 amino acids. Unmatched junction bases numbered 8, after V lost 2 bases and J lost 10 bases. CDR3 in DNA: TGTGCCAGCAGCTTACGGACCCAGACAGGGGGCTCACCCCTCCACTTT. Protein sequence: CASSLRTQTGGSPLHF.